Detailed here is one T cell receptor beta chain. It lacks a known antigen. Base qualities are not provided; no much larger clone lies one nucleotide away. This sample stems from a study of cytomegalovirus exposure and HLA in healthy donors (TCRdb year 2017). Describing the broader study: According to an earlier analysis of a few hundred of the donors, 150 million to 200 million T cells yielded some 110 million unique TCR beta sequences and 250 to 350 Gb of sequence data. An early release covering some 640 HLA-typed donors comprised about 320 gigabases of sequencing data and 65 million to 100 million unique TCR sequences. Of the roughly 420 genotyped donors, 70% to 90% were placed in the genetic ancestry cluster associated with self-reported Caucasian donors. The study was designed to test whether signatures of past pathogen exposure could be identified by cataloging public T cell receptors. The study used immunosequencing to profile the T cell repertoires of hundreds of subjects and linked those repertoires to cytomegalovirus serostatus. A separate validation cohort of roughly 110 different subjects was used in addition to the 666-subject first cohort. High-throughput TCR immunosequencing, statistical association of individual TCRs with disease status, and machine learning were combined to predict cytomegalovirus infection status. A later analysis re-analyzed previously published TCR beta repertoires from 600 to 850 donors and added high-resolution HLA genotyping to study TCR occurrence patterns. Rather than using new phenotypic data, the later analysis identified candidate immune exposures from TCR beta sequences and from how often those sequences occurred across donors. An earlier analysis of 587 of the donors used high-throughput TCR beta sequencing to judge whether each TCR beta V gene segment behaved as functional or pseudogenic. Donor age, sex, ethnicity and CMV serostatus were compiled alongside the repertoire data. A later genetic analysis took genome-wide SNP genotypes for about three fifths of the 666 donors and used that subset as a discovery cohort. Every discovery cohort repertoire had been produced on one sequencing platform. Both class I and class II loci were covered by HLA typing, at four-digit resolution. Typing coverage varied by locus: about 629-640 donors for A, B, C, DRB1 and DQB1; approximately 560 for DQA1; more than 600 for DPA1; 400 to 480 for DPB1. A handful of DR-DQ haplotypes were treated as single units for association and clustering because of strong linkage in the cohort. On average, approximately 250,000 unique TCR beta nucleotide sequences were sequenced per donor among roughly 430 genotyped donors of the cohort, with roughly 20% of those sequences being non-productive.

Library construction relied on the immunoSEQ multiplex PCR assay. For the multiplex PCR, a mixture combining 60 forward primers for TCR Vbeta segments and 13 reverse primers for TCR Jbeta segments was used. A multiplex PCR assay on genomic DNA amplified the CDR3 region of rearranged TCR beta genes. On the Illumina HiSeq System, the amplified TCR beta libraries were sequenced as 87-base-pair reads. Concerning the study's data processing: A later analysis counted about 80 million unique TCR beta chains across the 650 to 800 repertoires, and some 11 million of these chains were shared by at least two donors. To remove PCR and sequencing errors, raw reads were error-corrected and collapsed into unique sequences using a nearest-neighbor algorithm that merged closely related sequences. Alignment of CDR3 sequences to IMGT reference sequences was used to assign V, D and J gene segments. For a sequence to be retained, a match of at least six nucleotides to both a V gene segment and a J gene segment was required. A rearrangement counted as productive if the CDR3 had no stop codons and remained in frame with V and J, and every other rearrangement counted as non-productive. CDR3 was defined according to IMGT convention as the region running from the second conserved V-encoded cysteine to the conserved J-encoded phenylalanine. In an earlier analysis of more than 550 of the donors, sequences lacking an unambiguous match to a single V gene segment were excluded. In an earlier analysis of 450 to 750 of the donors, a V segment was called functional when productive rearrangements were above 56.7%, and segregating when the standard deviation between donors exceeded 5%. A statistical classification framework was built for diagnosing cytomegalovirus status from the catalog of TCR beta chain sequences. In a later analysis, TCR nucleotide sequences were compared against IMGT/GENE-DB human TR gene sequences so that V and J genes could be assigned. In a later analysis, CDR3 sequences and most-parsimonious VDJ recombination scenarios were assigned using the TCRdist pipeline. A later analysis defined each TCR beta chain by its CDR3 amino acid sequence plus V-gene family, and excluded reads lacking a unique V-gene family. In a later analysis, around 600 highly shared, low-generation-probability nucleotide sequences were removed to address suspected cross-contamination and a sequencing artifact. In a later analysis, a clonal expansion index for each public chain was calculated from normalized within-repertoire ranks of inferred template counts. In a later analysis, generation probabilities were computed with a VDJ recombination model fitted to out-of-frame rearrangements, and the resulting probabilities were checked against IGoR. A later analysis scored TCR-TCR, TCR-HLA and TCR-CMV co-occurrence with hypergeometric tests, applying a repertoire-size bias correction to TCR pairs. False discovery rates were estimated in a later analysis by permuting HLA or CMV assignments 20 times. In a later analysis, co-occurring TCRs were grouped using DBSCAN, with TCRdist sequence similarity added in when clustering inside HLA-allele-positive subsets. Repertoires with fewer than 30,000 or more than 120,000 public chains, plus five repertoires with anomalous nucleotide sharing, were excluded from co-occurrence clustering. In TCRdb, the immuneACCESS table is reduced to in-frame sequences with V and J assigned. These tables do not hold every clone; where another copy was compared, an unresolved V gene accounts for under half, and the others remain unexplained. Clone size and V and J calls were adopted from that table, with D and trimming inferred from the DNA. The sample records approximately 280,000 clones, roughly 90% of which are singletons. The top ten clonotypes cover roughly 2.3% of the sample.

Including the terminal cysteine and phenylalanine, the CDR3 comprises 15 residues. Just CDR3 DNA is preserved here, 45 bases in frame from base 1. Looking up the germline V gene yields CDR1 MNHEY and CDR2 SVGAGI. A distance of 9 bases separates the germline ends of V and J, which lose 2 bases and 2 bases respectively. In total, 600 or so healthy bone marrow donors made up the cohort. At the time of sampling, every cohort member was nominally healthy, though immune exposures that went unrecorded were likely present. The donor was CMV seronegative and belonged to the group of 350 or so seronegative cohort members. A peripheral blood sample was provided by each donor, and peripheral blood mononuclear cells were used for TCR beta sequencing. Genomic DNA extraction from the blood cell samples was performed with the Qiagen DNeasy Blood Extraction Kit. General study outcomes and caveats: A further reported finding was that TCR beta sequences accurately predicted the HLA-A and HLA-B alleles for most subjects in the first cohort. In a later analysis, most CMV-associated TCR beta chains were found to appear HLA-restricted, with HLA associations seemingly driven largely by CMV exposure. HLA typing was unavailable for some donors at each locus, so association tests used only the typed subset. Three of the identified cytomegalovirus-associated TCR beta chains were confirmed in vitro to be specific for cytomegalovirus antigens. A cluster of highly shared sequence variants was judged likely to represent a technical artifact of the sequencing pipeline. V-gene and J-gene trimming of TCR beta chains was associated with a missense DCLRE1C variant in a later genetic analysis, and the association was replicated in an independent cohort. Sequencing depth was assumed to be roughly uniform across donors in the presence/absence analyses, though that assumption may not hold. At a false discovery rate of 0.05, a later analysis linked under 20,000 TCR beta sequences to specific HLA alleles. An earlier analysis of some 590 of the donors showed that most TCR beta V segments appeared in productive rearrangements either about 87% or about 30% of the time, which broadly matched IMGT annotations. Strong co-occurrence of HLA alleles, especially DR and DQ, made assigning TCR associations to individual alleles difficult. The earlier analysis of about 600 of the donors excluded roughly 17 rarely observed V segments, including chromosome 9 orphons, because counts were too low. A later analysis found that HLA-associated TCR beta chains were more clonally expanded and had lower generation probabilities than equally common non-associated chains. Only TCR beta chains were sequenced in this cohort, and the absence of alpha or paired-chain data limited detectable features. The classifier was reported to diagnose cytomegalovirus status with high specificity and sensitivity in both the original and validation cohorts. In a later analysis, several top co-occurrence clusters were reported to appear linked to parvovirus B19, influenza, CMV and Epstein-Barr virus. A total of around 150 TCR beta chains were listed by the study as associated with cytomegalovirus. While some public TCRs were present in many individuals, most TCR sequences turned up only very rarely across donors. Immune exposure information for the cohort was limited to CMV serostatus. According to the authors, the approach could potentially be generalized to other disease states and immunological phenotypes. In a later genetic analysis, fewer N-insertions in productive TCRs were reported among donors in an Asian-associated ancestry cluster than the 666-donor mean. Correlated functional status among segregating V segments might be attributable to linkage disequilibrium, but an unknown experimental factor could not be ruled out. Some IMGT-functional V segments, including TRBV6-2 and TRBV6-3, could not be told apart with the 87-base-pair reads, so those segments were excluded. A later analysis found that TCR association rates varied across HLA loci, with DRB1 alleles showing the most associated TCRs and HLA-C alleles the fewest.

The sequence came from a woman aged 18-30 years in good health and CMV-seronegative. What was sequenced was PBMCs. The V gene is TRBV6-5 and the J gene is TRBJ1-4; a tentative D match to TRBD1 spans 6 bases. The CDR3 reads CASSYRRGTNEKLFF. The sequenced DNA: TGTGCCAGCAGTTACCGCAGGGGCACTAATGAAAAACTGTTTTTT.